The 18 T cell receptor beta chains presented below share a single source sample, sequenced in a study of identical twins. TCRdb reprocessed the 5' RACE reads via MiXCR and lists one record per CDR3 protein. The sample lists just under 550,000 distinct CDR3 sequences, around 15% occurring once. Another study also made use of these data, one on yellow fever vaccine responses in identical twins.

The sequenced sample was CD4+ T cells sorted from blood. These receptors were taken from a woman aged 18-29 years in good health.

This clonotype was counted between two and nine times. The J gene is TRBJ2-1, the V gene TRBV5-1; TRBD2 matches 8 bases. The junction had 13 bases not matched to a gene; V was cut back by 2 bases and J by 3 bases. CDR1 is SGHRS, CDR2 YFSETQ, per germline. The CDR3 covers 18 residues. For the CDR3, the DNA is TGCGCCAGCAGCTTCTCCAGCGGGGGCCACTATCTCTACAATGAGCAGTTCTTC. It specifies CASSFSSGGHYLYNEQFF.

This clonotype was seen a few times. This chain uses TRBV20-1 with TRBJ2-7, with 10 positions matching TRBD1. Unmatched junction bases numbered 5, after V lost 6 bases and J lost 3 bases. The CDR3 spans 13 residues. Germline loops: CDR1 DFQATT, CDR2 SNEGSKA (reference sequence). CDR3 in amino acids: CSAHRTGGYEQYF. As DNA, the CDR3 is TGCAGTGCCCATAGGACAGGGGGCTACGAGCAGTACTTC.

The chain recombines TRBV3-1 with TRBJ2-5; D call uncertain. The CDR3 contains 15 residues. The germline V gene has CDR1 LGHDT and CDR2 YNNKEL (reference sequence). Trimming cost V 4 bases and J 2 bases, with 14 bases left between them. For the CDR3, the DNA is TGTGCCAGCAGCCGAGATGCGCGGAATCAAGAGACCCAGTACTTC. Its translation: CASSRDARNQETQYF.

This clonotype was counted between two and nine times. V usage is TRBV11-2 and J usage is TRBJ2-7, with TRBD1 identical over 9 bases. V lost 4 bases to trimming and J lost 6 bases; unmatched junction nucleotides: 10. This CDR3 has 15 residues. Looked up from germline, CDR1 is SGHAT and CDR2 is FQNNGV. CDR3 DNA: TGTGCCAGCAGCTCCTTACAGGGGGCAGTTCCCGAGCAGTACTTC. Translated, it gives CASSSLQGAVPEQYF.

The V and J genes are TRBV28 and TRBJ1-2; the D gene is possibly TRBD1 (5 bases). Germline values: CDR1 MDHEN, CDR2 SYDVKM. The V and J ends lost 4 bases and 8 bases respectively, with 17 bases between them. This CDR3 is 14 amino acids long. The CDR3 DNA is TGTGCCAGCAGTTCCCCCCCAGCGGGGGACGGCTACACCTTC. It translates to CASSSPPAGDGYTF.

The V gene is TRBV10-3, the J gene TRBJ1-1; possibly TRBD1 for D (5 bases). The CDR3 consists of 14 residues. V lost 3 bases and J 3 bases, leaving 11 bases between the germline ends. CDR1 is ENHRY, CDR2 SYGVKD, per germline. The CDR3 spells CAISDQGRDTEAFF. CDR3 sequence (DNA): TGTGCCATCAGTGACCAGGGAAGAGACACTGAAGCTTTCTTT.

This chain links TRBV5-1 with TRBJ2-1; weak D call: TRBD2 (6 bases). V lost 5 bases to trimming and J lost 0 bases, with 12 bases between them. The CDR3 sequence is 15 residues long. Germline-derived CDR1 and CDR2 are SGHRS and YFSETQ. The CDR3 DNA is TGCGCCAGCAGTTCGGACGGGAGCTCCTACAATGAGCAGTTCTTC. It is translated as CASSSDGSSYNEQFF.

A few counts support this clonotype. The rearrangement links TRBV11-2 to TRBJ2-1; 8 bases are shared with TRBD1. V lost 6 bases, J lost 7 bases, and 11 bases stayed unmatched. This CDR3 spans 15 amino acids. In germline, CDR1 is SGHAT, CDR2 FQNNGV. This chain's CDR3 is CASSPTGGMQNEQFF. The CDR3 nucleotides read TGTGCCAGCAGTCCAACAGGGGGGATGCAGAATGAGCAGTTCTTC.

This clonotype was seen only a few times. The V gene is TRBV20-1, the J gene TRBJ2-7; no clear D gene. V lost 6 bases, J lost 5 bases, and 8 bases lay in between. Germline V gene data show CDR1 as DFQATT and CDR2 as SNEGSKA (reference sequence). The CDR3 is 10 residues long. The CDR3 here is CSASQNEQYF. In nucleotides, the CDR3 is TGCAGTGCCTCTCAAAACGAGCAGTACTTC.

The V gene is TRBV2, the J gene TRBJ2-3; perhaps D is TRBD1 or TRBD2 (6 bases each). Trimming stripped 7 bases from V and 1 base from J, with 12 bases between. CDR3 size: 14 residues. CDR1 and CDR2 (germline): SNHLY, FYNNEI. The CDR3 DNA sequence: TGTGCCAGCAAAAACAGGGAGGGCACAGATACGCAGTATTTT. It is translated as CASKNREGTDTQYF.

The rearrangement uses TRBV20-1 and TRBJ2-5, with a possible D match to TRBD1 (6 bases). The CDR3 length is 13 residues. Per the germline V gene, CDR1 is DFQATT and CDR2 is SNEGSKA (reference sequence). Trimming pared 5 bases from V and 4 bases from J, leaving 14 bases between. CDR3 nucleotide sequence: TGCAGTGCTCGACCCCTGACAGGAGAGACCCAGTACTTC. Translation: CSARPLTGETQYF.

This clonotype was seen many times. In DNA, the CDR3 is TGCAGCGCCGGAGGGGGAGGCAATCAGCCCCAGCATTTT. Protein: CSAGGGGNQPQHF. The rearrangement uses TRBV29-1 and TRBJ1-5, with D maybe TRBD1 (6 bases). CDR1 and CDR2 from the germline V gene are SQVTM and ANQGSEA. V was cut by 7 bases and J by 2 bases, with 12 bases left in between. The CDR3 has 13 residues.

This clonotype was detected a few times. The junction differs from germline at one of its ends, possibly a read error. The V gene is TRBV3-1, the J gene TRBJ2-4, with D tentatively TRBD2 (5 bases). Per the germline V gene, CDR1 is LGHDT and CDR2 is YNNKEL (reference sequence). This CDR3 comprises 11 residues. For the CDR3, the DNA is TGTGCCAGCAGCCGAGGGATGTCCTTGTTTTTC. Translated: CASSRGMSLFF.

V is TRBV5-1 and J is TRBJ2-5; 14 nucleotides agree with TRBD2. The CDR3 runs to 15 residues. The germline V gene has CDR1 SGHRS and CDR2 YFSETQ. The V segment lost 4 bases and the J segment 4 bases; nucleotides outside the gene matches: 3. This CDR3 is CASSPGTSGGETQYF. The CDR3, as DNA: TGCGCCAGCAGCCCTGGGACTAGCGGGGGAGAGACCCAGTACTTC.

This clonotype was seen only a few times. The rearrangement links TRBV29-1 to TRBJ2-1; D not resolved. Germline values: CDR1 SQVTM, CDR2 ANQGSEA. Deletions cut 8 bases from V and 0 bases from J, with 14 bases between. This CDR3 comprises 14 residues. The CDR3 reads CSLRPPSSYNEQFF. The CDR3 DNA is TGCAGCCTTAGGCCCCCGAGCTCCTACAATGAGCAGTTCTTC.

The V gene is TRBV29-1, the J gene TRBJ1-1; no firm D call. Germline V lookup: CDR1 SQVTM, CDR2 ANQGSEA. Trimming pared 3 bases from V and 0 bases from J, leaving 5 bases between. The CDR3 extends over 12 amino acids. The CDR3 nucleotides read TGCAGCGTTGATGACGTGAACACTGAAGCTTTCTTT. Amino acids: CSVDDVNTEAFF.

The chain has TRBV12-3 or TRBV12-4 and TRBJ2-3, with 11 nucleotides matching TRBD2. CDR3 length equals 20 residues. Germline trimming cut 3 bases from V and 6 bases from J; bases unmatched to any gene: 20. The chain's CDR3 is CASSLGDLGTSGYWGDTQYF. The CDR3 bases are TGTGCCAGCAGTTTGGGGGACCTCGGGACTAGCGGCTATTGGGGGGATACGCAGTATTTT.

This clonotype was recorded at least ten times. J is TRBJ2-5 and V is TRBV20-1; D remains unclear. The CDR3 is 10 residues long. Germline-derived CDR1 and CDR2 are DFQATT and SNEGSKA (reference sequence). CDR3: CSLAVASQYF. The CDR3 region has the DNA TGCAGCCTCGCCGTGGCTAGTCAGTACTTC.